Sequencing of this T cell receptor (beta chain) was carried out in a study of identical twins. The CDR3 sequence is 16 residues long. Trimming left V 4 bases short and J 0 bases short, with 13 bases between. CDR1 and CDR2 (germline): ENHRY, SYGVKD. General study results and limits: Invariant MAIT and iNKT cells may have partly biased zero-insertion analyses. There was more out-of-frame TCR alpha sharing in monozygotic twins than models estimated. There was an excess of low generation probability in the out-of-frame alpha sequences that twins shared.

As regards this clonotype: Its antigen is unidentified.

Each CDR3 protein is one row after TCRdb ran MiXCR on the 5' RACE reads. Of about 240,000 distinct CDR3 sequences listed, roughly 10% are singletons. Sequencing was performed on memory T cells sorted from blood. This sequence was found in a man aged 50-59 years in good health. The J gene is TRBJ2-1, the V gene TRBV10-3; D is undetermined. The CDR3 is CAISVLAPSSYNEQFF. DNA for the CDR3: TGTGCCATCAGTGTGTTGGCCCCTAGCTCCTACAATGAGCAGTTCTTC.